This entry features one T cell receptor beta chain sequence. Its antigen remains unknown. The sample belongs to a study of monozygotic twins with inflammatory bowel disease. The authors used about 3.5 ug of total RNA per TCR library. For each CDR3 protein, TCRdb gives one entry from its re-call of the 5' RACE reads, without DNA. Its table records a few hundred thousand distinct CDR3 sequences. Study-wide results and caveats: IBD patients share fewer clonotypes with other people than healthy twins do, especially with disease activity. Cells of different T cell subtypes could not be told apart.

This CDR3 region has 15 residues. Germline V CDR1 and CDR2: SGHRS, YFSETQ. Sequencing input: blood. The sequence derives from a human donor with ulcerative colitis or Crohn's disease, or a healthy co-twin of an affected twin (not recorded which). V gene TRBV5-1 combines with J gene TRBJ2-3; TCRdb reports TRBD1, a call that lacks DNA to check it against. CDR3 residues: CASSLHRVNTDTQYF.